The T cell receptor beta chain under discussion was sequenced for a study of vaccination and CD4 T cells after COVID-19. Across the study: By nasal swab PCR, the convalescent patients were SARS-CoV-2 positive, with ten or so mild cases and one severe. Convalescent cases consisted of six males and four females, of whom two were Hispanic. Study outcomes and limitations: Looking at convalescent patients, 304 of their 307 vaccine-specific clones were spike mono-reactive. Convalescent patients gained a median 86.3% of their reactive clones only post-vaccination.

Documented treatment: approximately nine-day PBMC culture with coronavirus spike peptide pools or control peptides (ViraFEST assay). The CDR3 contains 12 residues. Germline V CDR1 and CDR2: SEHNR, FQNEAQ (reference sequence). The V end lost 4 bases, the J end lost 6 bases, and 8 bases lay between the germline ends. An Oncomine TCR Beta short-read assay was used to sequence the DNA from cultured CD4+ T cells. TCRdb used MiXCR to reprocess the PCR reads, holding one entry per CDR3 protein. The data hold 8,400 or so distinct CDR3 sequences, with 48% observed a single time. As to this clonotype: Antigen unknown.

Sequences were obtained from CD4+ T cells from blood, cultured in vitro. The chain couples TRBV7-9 to TRBJ2-3; D remains ambiguous. This TCR was recovered from a human donor who had recovered from COVID-19. DNA for the CDR3: TGTGCCAGCAGCTCAGTGTCCGATACGCAGTATTTT. This codes for CASSSVSDTQYF. The variable domain in full, completed from reference TRBV7-9 and TRBJ2-3, reads DTGVSQNPRHKITKRGQNVTFRCDPISEHNRLYWYRQTLGQGPEFLTYFQNEAQLEKSRLLSDRFSAERPKGSFSTLEIQRTEQGDSAMYLCASSSVSDTQYFGPGTRLTVL.